The 2 T cell receptor beta chains presented below share a single source sample, sequenced in a study of post-analysis software for immune sequencing data (dated by TCRdb to about 2015). What the research found in general, with its limitations: Several TRBV segments, including TRBV5-6, TRBV5-1 and TRBV20-1, were significantly more frequent in patients than controls.

No antigens are known for them. Library prep was done by PCR. The instrument given in TCRdb is Illumina HiSeq 2500. To reduce PCR and sequencing biases, unique molecular identifiers were built into the TCR beta cDNA libraries. TCRdb handled the public reads itself, with Q25 trimming in fastp and clone calling in MiXCR, and kept productive beta chains. For every CDR3 protein sequence, its rows merge into one entry that carries the most common genes and DNA. Recorded for this sample are more than 450,000 distinct CDR3 sequences; 44% of them occurred a single time. The ten largest make up 1.5% to 2% of the sample. The sequenced material came from blood. The receptors stem from a girl aged 5-17 years with multiple sclerosis.

The chain recombines TRBV6-2 or TRBV6-3 with TRBJ1-2, with TRBD1 matching over 9 bases. The CDR3 is 15 amino acids. The germline V gene encodes CDR1 MNHEY and CDR2 SVGEGT. Trimming cost V 4 bases and J 1 base; bases outside gene matches: 4. CDR3 in amino acids: CASSSGTGRNYGYTF. DNA for the CDR3: TGTGCCAGCAGTTCTGGGACAGGGCGTAACTATGGCTACACCTTC.

This clonotype has more than one count but fewer than ten. CDR3 residues: CATGGLDTGELFF. CDR3 coding DNA: TGCGCCACCGGGGGGCTGGACACCGGGGAGCTGTTTTTT. This chain links TRBV5-1 with TRBJ2-2, with a weak D call TRBD2 (7 bases). V was pared by 9 bases and J by 3 bases, with 12 bases between. The CDR3 has 13 amino acids. The germline CDR1 and CDR2 sequences are SGHRS and YFSETQ.